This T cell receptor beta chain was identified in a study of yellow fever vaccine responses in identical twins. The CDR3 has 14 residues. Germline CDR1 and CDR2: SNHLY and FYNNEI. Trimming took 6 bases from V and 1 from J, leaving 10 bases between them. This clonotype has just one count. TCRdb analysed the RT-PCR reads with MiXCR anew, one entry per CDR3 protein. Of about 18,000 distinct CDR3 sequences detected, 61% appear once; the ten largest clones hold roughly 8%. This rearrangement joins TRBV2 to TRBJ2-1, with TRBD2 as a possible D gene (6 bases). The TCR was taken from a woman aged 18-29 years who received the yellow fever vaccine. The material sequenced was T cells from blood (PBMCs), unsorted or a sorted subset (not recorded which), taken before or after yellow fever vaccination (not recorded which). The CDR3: CASRSGVSYNEQFF. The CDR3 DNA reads TGTGCCAGCAGGTCGGGGGTGTCCTACAATGAGCAGTTCTTC.